This is a list of T cell receptor beta chains from one sample in a study of radiation and T cells in renal cell carcinoma. The table came from immunoSEQ multiplex PCR; TCRdb's copy has only in-frame clones and leaves some out. The data show fewer than 25,000 clones, 40% to 55% seen once. The sample consisted of tumor tissue, taken from a patient whose treatment included radiotherapy and nephrectomy. These receptors all come from a woman aged 50 to 60 with renal cell carcinoma. Both conserved end residues are part of each CDR3. Fields, in order: J gene, D gene, clone size, V gene, CDR3 DNA, CDR3 protein. The D gene is left open where the match is weak. Not all rows give a size; the values are once, few, many and, for expanded clones, a class.

j_gene: TRBJ2-7; d_gene: -; abundance: few; v_gene: TRBV5-1; CDR3nt: TGCGCCAGCAGCCCGATGGGACGGAGCTCCTACGAGCAGTACTTC; CDR3aa: CASSPMGRSSYEQYF
j_gene: TRBJ2-1; d_gene: -; abundance: many; v_gene: TRBV9; CDR3nt: TGTGCCAGCAGCCCACAGGGACTTGAAGGTGGTGAGCAGTTCTTC; CDR3aa: CASSPQGLEGGEQFF
j_gene: TRBJ1-5; d_gene: -; abundance: few; v_gene: TRBV4-1; CDR3nt: TGCGCCAGCAGCCAAGATTTCCCCTATAATCAGCCCCAGCATTTT; CDR3aa: CASSQDFPYNQPQHF
j_gene: TRBJ2-3; d_gene: -; abundance: large; v_gene: TRBV19; CDR3nt: TGTGCCAGTAGTATATCCGGAACGGATACGCAGTATTTT; CDR3aa: CASSISGTDTQYF
j_gene: TRBJ2-5; d_gene: -; abundance: -; v_gene: TRBV2; CDR3nt: TGTGCCAGCAGTGAAGCGCGCAGTCTCCAAGAGACCCAGTACTTC; CDR3aa: CASSEARSLQETQYF
j_gene: TRBJ1-2; d_gene: -; abundance: many; v_gene: TRBV15; CDR3nt: TGTGCCACCAGCAGAGATTACGGGACCTCCTATGGCTACACCTTC; CDR3aa: CATSRDYGTSYGYTF
j_gene: TRBJ2-7; d_gene: TRBD1; abundance: few; v_gene: TRBV18; CDR3nt: TGTGCCAGCTCACCCCAATACGGGACAGGAACAGGAGAGCAGTACTTC; CDR3aa: CASSPQYGTGTGEQYF
j_gene: TRBJ1-6; d_gene: -; abundance: few; v_gene: TRBV13; CDR3nt: TGTGCCAGCAGCTACGGGGGGGATAATTCACCCCTCCACTTT; CDR3aa: CASSYGGDNSPLHF
j_gene: TRBJ2-7; d_gene: -; abundance: -; v_gene: TRBV18; CDR3nt: TGTGCCAGCTCACCACAGACCTGGTACGAGCAGTACTTC; CDR3aa: CASSPQTWYEQYF
j_gene: TRBJ1-2; d_gene: TRBD1; abundance: -; v_gene: TRBV28; CDR3nt: TGTGCCAGCAGTAGCAGGGGGGACTATGGCTACACCTTC; CDR3aa: CASSSRGDYGYTF
j_gene: TRBJ1-2; d_gene: -; abundance: many; v_gene: TRBV29-1; CDR3nt: TGCAGCGTTGAACGGTGGATGGTCGGACTAACTAACTATGGCTACACCTTC; CDR3aa: CSVERWMVGLTNYGYTF
j_gene: TRBJ2-1; d_gene: -; abundance: large; v_gene: TRBV10-2; CDR3nt: TGCGCCAGCAGTTACAGGTCCAATGAGCAGTTCTTC; CDR3aa: CASSYRSNEQFF
j_gene: TRBJ2-2; d_gene: -; abundance: -; v_gene: TRBV7-8; CDR3nt: TGTGCCAGCAGCTTAGCGTTCACCGGGGAGCTGTTTTTT; CDR3aa: CASSLAFTGELFF
j_gene: TRBJ1-5; d_gene: -; abundance: -; v_gene: TRBV6-5; CDR3nt: TGTGCCAGCCCGCGGGGGCATCAGCCCCAGCATTTT; CDR3aa: CASPRGHQPQHF
j_gene: TRBJ2-3; d_gene: -; abundance: many; v_gene: TRBV7-8; CDR3nt: TGTGCCAGCAGCTTATTTGTACAGTCCCTTTTTAGCACAGATACGCAGTATTTT; CDR3aa: CASSLFVQSLFSTDTQYF
j_gene: TRBJ1-1; d_gene: TRBD1; abundance: -; v_gene: TRBV19; CDR3nt: TGTGCCAGTAGTTTCGAAGTAACCCTGGACAGGGGCTTGAACACTGAAGCTTTCTTT; CDR3aa: CASSFEVTLDRGLNTEAFF
j_gene: TRBJ1-4; d_gene: -; abundance: -; v_gene: TRBV5-1; CDR3nt: TGCGCCAGCAGCTTACAGGGAGGGACTCATAATGAAAAACTGTTTTTT; CDR3aa: CASSLQGGTHNEKLFF
j_gene: TRBJ1-5; d_gene: -; abundance: -; v_gene: TRBV19; CDR3nt: TGTGCCAGTAGTATAGGCACAGCGAGCAATCAGCCCCAGCATTTT; CDR3aa: CASSIGTASNQPQHF
j_gene: TRBJ2-5; d_gene: -; abundance: few; v_gene: TRBV19; CDR3nt: TGTGCCAGTAGGTCTGGGGAGACCCAGTACTTC; CDR3aa: CASRSGETQYF
j_gene: TRBJ1-1; d_gene: -; abundance: -; v_gene: TRBV9; CDR3nt: TGTGCCAGCAGCGTAGATGGACACCCGAACACTGAAGCTTTCTTT; CDR3aa: CASSVDGHPNTEAFF
j_gene: TRBJ2-2; d_gene: TRBD2; abundance: once; v_gene: TRBV5-1; CDR3nt: TGCGCCAGCAGCCCTAGCGGGGGGCAGGCCGGGGAGCTGTTTTTT; CDR3aa: CASSPSGGQAGELFF
j_gene: TRBJ1-5; d_gene: TRBD1; abundance: few; v_gene: TRBV4-2; CDR3nt: TGTGCCAGCAGCCAAGGGGGAGGGGGCGAAGGTCAGCCCCAGCATTTT; CDR3aa: CASSQGGGGEGQPQHF
j_gene: TRBJ1-5; d_gene: -; abundance: -; v_gene: TRBV7-6; CDR3nt: TGTGCCAGCAGCTTAGAGCCTCCGGGACCCTATAGCAATCAGCCCCAGCATTTT; CDR3aa: CASSLEPPGPYSNQPQHF
j_gene: TRBJ2-3; d_gene: -; abundance: few; v_gene: TRBV7-3; CDR3nt: TGTGCCAGCAGCGTCTACGGGGGGCTCACAGATACGCAGTATTTT; CDR3aa: CASSVYGGLTDTQYF
j_gene: TRBJ1-5; d_gene: -; abundance: few; v_gene: TRBV7-8; CDR3nt: TGTGCCAGCAGCTTAGCTCGCGGCAGTAATCAGCCCCAGCATTTT; CDR3aa: CASSLARGSNQPQHF
j_gene: TRBJ2-3; d_gene: TRBD2; abundance: once; v_gene: TRBV5-1; CDR3nt: TGCGCCAGCAGCCCGGGGACTAGCGGGGGCACAGATACGCAGTATTTT; CDR3aa: CASSPGTSGGTDTQYF
j_gene: TRBJ2-6; d_gene: TRBD1; abundance: few; v_gene: TRBV5-6; CDR3nt: TGTGCCAGCAGCTTGGGTTACAGGGGGCTCTCTGGGGCCAACGTCCTGACTTTC; CDR3aa: CASSLGYRGLSGANVLTF
j_gene: TRBJ2-7; d_gene: TRBD1; abundance: once; v_gene: TRBV9; CDR3nt: TGTGCCAGCAGCGAGGGACAGGGGTCTTACGAGCAGTACTTC; CDR3aa: CASSEGQGSYEQYF
j_gene: TRBJ1-1; d_gene: -; abundance: few; v_gene: TRBV4-1; CDR3nt: TGCGCCAGCAGCCTCCCGCCCCAGATGAACACTGAAGCTTTCTTT; CDR3aa: CASSLPPQMNTEAFF
j_gene: TRBJ2-7; d_gene: -; abundance: few; v_gene: TRBV19; CDR3nt: TGTGCCAGTAGTATAGACAGGGGTTTGCCCTACGAGCAGTACTTC; CDR3aa: CASSIDRGLPYEQYF
j_gene: TRBJ2-3; d_gene: -; abundance: -; v_gene: TRBV25-1; CDR3nt: TGTGCCAGCAGTGCCTCATTTGGAGCTAGTGATACGCAGTATTTT; CDR3aa: CASSASFGASDTQYF
j_gene: TRBJ2-2; d_gene: -; abundance: many; v_gene: TRBV6-4; CDR3nt: TGTGCCAGCAGTTACTCGGCCTCGAGCACCGGGGAGCTGTTTTTT; CDR3aa: CASSYSASSTGELFF
j_gene: TRBJ2-7; d_gene: -; abundance: once; v_gene: TRBV2; CDR3nt: TGTGCCAGCAGTGCGGGCAGGGGCGAATACGAGCAGTACTTC; CDR3aa: CASSAGRGEYEQYF
j_gene: TRBJ2-6; d_gene: -; abundance: -; v_gene: TRBV2; CDR3nt: TGTGCCAGCAGCGATAGACGGGCCATCCTGACCTCTGGGGCCAACGTCCTGACTTTC; CDR3aa: CASSDRRAILTSGANVLTF
j_gene: TRBJ1-1; d_gene: -; abundance: few; v_gene: TRBV19; CDR3nt: TGTGCCAGTAGTATAGAAGGTATCACTGAAGCTTTCTTT; CDR3aa: CASSIEGITEAFF
j_gene: TRBJ2-3; d_gene: -; abundance: -; v_gene: TRBV29-1; CDR3nt: TGCAGCGTTGGTACGGGAGTCTCTAGCACAGATACGCAGTATTTT; CDR3aa: CSVGTGVSSTDTQYF
j_gene: TRBJ1-6; d_gene: TRBD1; abundance: few; v_gene: TRBV7-9; CDR3nt: TGTGCCAGCAGCTTCGGACAGGGATTTTATAATTCACCCCTCCACTTT; CDR3aa: CASSFGQGFYNSPLHF
j_gene: TRBJ1-2; d_gene: TRBD1; abundance: -; v_gene: TRBV6-1; CDR3nt: TGTGCCAGCAGTGATAAGGGGACAGGGATGTACTATGGCTACACCTTC; CDR3aa: CASSDKGTGMYYGYTF
j_gene: TRBJ2-6; d_gene: -; abundance: -; v_gene: TRBV5-1; CDR3nt: TGCGCCAGCAGCTTGGGACGGGGGACTGGGGCCAACGTCCTGACTTTC; CDR3aa: CASSLGRGTGANVLTF
j_gene: TRBJ2-4; d_gene: TRBD1; abundance: -; v_gene: TRBV5-4; CDR3nt: TGTGCCAGCAGCTCCCCCGGGACAGGGAACATTCAGTACTTC; CDR3aa: CASSSPGTGNIQYF
j_gene: TRBJ1-2; d_gene: TRBD1; abundance: few; v_gene: TRBV27; CDR3nt: TGTGCCAGCAGTCTCGGGACAGGAACCATCACCTTC; CDR3aa: CASSLGTGTITF
j_gene: TRBJ2-7; d_gene: TRBD1; abundance: -; v_gene: TRBV7-9; CDR3nt: TGTGCCAGCAGCCAGACAGGGGGTATTTCCTACGAGCAGTACTTC; CDR3aa: CASSQTGGISYEQYF
j_gene: TRBJ1-6; d_gene: -; abundance: -; v_gene: TRBV7-9; CDR3nt: TGTGCCAGCAGCCACCTCAGCCCCCTCCACTTT; CDR3aa: CASSHLSPLHF
j_gene: TRBJ2-5; d_gene: -; abundance: -; v_gene: TRBV7-2; CDR3nt: TGTGCCAGCAGCCCGGGGTCGAGGAGGTGGGAGACCCAGTACTTC; CDR3aa: CASSPGSRRWETQYF
j_gene: TRBJ1-4; d_gene: TRBD1; abundance: -; v_gene: TRBV30; CDR3nt: TGTGCCTGGTCGACAGGGTCCCGGGAAAAACTGTTTTTT; CDR3aa: CAWSTGSREKLFF
j_gene: TRBJ2-3; d_gene: -; abundance: -; v_gene: TRBV5-1; CDR3nt: TGCGCCAGCACGAGACAGTACACAGATACGCAGTATTTT; CDR3aa: CASTRQYTDTQYF
j_gene: TRBJ1-5; d_gene: TRBD1; abundance: -; v_gene: TRBV29-1; CDR3nt: TGCAGCGTTTGGACAGGGGGAAGTCAGCCCCAGCATTTT; CDR3aa: CSVWTGGSQPQHF
j_gene: TRBJ1-1; d_gene: -; abundance: -; v_gene: TRBV18; CDR3nt: TGTGCCAGCTCATTGGAGGAAGGGGTATGGACTGAAGCTTTCTTT; CDR3aa: CASSLEEGVWTEAFF
j_gene: TRBJ1-4; d_gene: -; abundance: many; v_gene: TRBV6-6; CDR3nt: TGTGCCAGCAGAACCAGCGCTATTAATGAAAAACTGTTTTTT; CDR3aa: CASRTSAINEKLFF
j_gene: TRBJ2-1; d_gene: -; abundance: -; v_gene: TRBV29-1; CDR3nt: TGCAGCGTTGAACAATCGGGACTCTCAATGAAGGGTGAGCAGTTCTTC; CDR3aa: CSVEQSGLSMKGEQFF
j_gene: TRBJ2-5; d_gene: TRBD2; abundance: few; v_gene: TRBV19; CDR3nt: TGTGCCAGTAGTATATTGGCTAGCGGGGGAGAAGAGACCCAGTACTTC; CDR3aa: CASSILASGGEETQYF
j_gene: TRBJ1-2; d_gene: -; abundance: few; v_gene: TRBV5-1; CDR3nt: TGCGCCAGCAGCTTGGACGGCCGTTATGGCTACACCTTC; CDR3aa: CASSLDGRYGYTF
j_gene: TRBJ2-5; d_gene: -; abundance: -; v_gene: TRBV10-3; CDR3nt: TGTGCCATCAGTGCACAAGAGACCCAGTACTTC; CDR3aa: CAISAQETQYF
j_gene: TRBJ2-7; d_gene: TRBD1; abundance: -; v_gene: TRBV2; CDR3nt: TGTGCCAGCAGTGTAGGGACAGGTGGGACCTACGAGCAGTACTTC; CDR3aa: CASSVGTGGTYEQYF
j_gene: TRBJ1-6; d_gene: TRBD1; abundance: -; v_gene: TRBV9; CDR3nt: TGTGCCAGCAGCTCGGACAGGAGAAATTCACCCCTCCACTTT; CDR3aa: CASSSDRRNSPLHF
j_gene: TRBJ1-4; d_gene: -; abundance: -; v_gene: TRBV7-9; CDR3nt: TGTGCCAGCAGCTCATGGCAGGGGACGGGTGAAAAACTGTTTTTT; CDR3aa: CASSSWQGTGEKLFF